This passage covers 2 T cell receptor beta chains from one sample sequenced in a study of cytotoxic CD8 clonotypes in ibrutinib-treated CLL (dated by TCRdb to the early 2020s). The protocol used for the library was the immunoSEQ multiplex PCR assay. Imported from immuneACCESS, the table was reduced by TCRdb to in-frame sequences with V and J called. These copies leave out some clones; in studies compared against another copy, an unresolved V gene accounts for under half, and the cause of the remainder is not known. Counted in this sample were more than 200,000 clones; roughly 70% of them appeared once. Approximately 15% of the sample lies in the top ten. Sample time point, as interpreted from the label and publication: approximately 2 years on ibrutinib. The specimen was PBMCs, collected after 24 months of ibrutinib treatment. The receptors originated from a human donor with chronic lymphocytic leukemia.

This clone was observed a handful of times. The rearrangement links TRBV29-1 to TRBJ1-2; 7 bases match TRBD1. This CDR3 spans 15 amino acids. Per the germline V gene, CDR1 is SQVTM and CDR2 is ANQGSEA. V lost 5 bases and J lost 2; bases outside the gene matches: 11. CDR3 DNA: TGCAGCGTTCCCCGGGGAGGGGGCGAGAACTATGGCTACACCTTC. As protein: CSVPRGGGENYGYTF.

The gene calls are TRBV10-1 and TRBJ2-7, with 7 bases aligning to TRBD1. The CDR3 runs to 13 residues. Trimming cost V 4 bases and J 4 bases; bases outside gene matches: 4. The germline CDR1 and CDR2 sequences are WNHNN and SYGVQD (reference sequence). The CDR3 spells CASSGQGNYEQYF. The CDR3 coding sequence is TGCGCCAGCAGTGGACAGGGAAATTACGAGCAGTACTTC.